This record concerns one T cell receptor beta chain sequence. Seattle patients were enrolled while actively infected and followed longitudinally. This CDR3 comprises 16 residues. Trimming stripped 1 base from V and 4 bases from J, with 17 bases between. The V gene's germline CDR1 is SGHVS and CDR2 FNYEAQ. This sample is drawn from a study of blood T cell repertoires in COVID-19. Data came from immunoSEQ multiplex PCR; TCRdb stores just in-frame clones and leaves some out. The sample has tens of thousands of clones; 70% to 80% are singletons. Specimen: peripheral blood. The sequence was obtained from a man between 65 and 79 years old with COVID-19, enrolled during active disease. The rearrangement links TRBV7-6 to TRBJ2-7; D unresolved. Written as DNA, the CDR3 is TGTGCCAGCAGCTTAGGGGCGTTGGGTGGTGGTTACGAGCAGTACTTC. Its protein product is CASSLGALGGGYEQYF.